This T cell receptor (beta chain) was observed in a study of blood T cell repertoires in COVID-19. Turning to the study itself: Donors in the United States, Italy and Spain gave samples during acute or convalescent COVID-19.

V gave up 2 bases and J gave up 8 bases; unmatched junction bases: 11. This CDR3 contains 15 residues. Germline loops: CDR1 SEHNR, CDR2 FQNEAQ (reference sequence). The repertoire was sequenced with immunoSEQ multiplex PCR; TCRdb's copy has only in-frame clones and lacks some. The data show 150,000 to 200,000 clones, over 80% seen once. Those enrolled, adults aged about 18 to 89 years, came from roughly 22 US areas. Sequencing was performed on PBMCs or T cells enriched from blood (not recorded which). The clonotype comes from a woman aged 45-60 years who had recovered from COVID-19. The V call is TRBV7-9, the J call TRBJ1-2; TRBD1 matches 7 bases. As DNA, the CDR3 is TGTGCCAGCAGCTTATTTCGACAGGGAGGCGGCGGCTACACCTTC. Its translation: CASSLFRQGGGGYTF.